A selection of T cell receptor beta chains follows, all from one sample in a study of control samples from healthy donors and cancer patients. This table comes from immunoSEQ multiplex PCR, and its TCRdb copy is limited to in-frame clones, with some not included. The sample includes about 95,000 clones, about 85% of them seen just once. Input material: blood. The receptors were sampled from a woman in her seventies in good health. The CDR3 runs from the conserved cysteine through the conserved F or W. The D gene is left open where the match is weak. Clone sizes are given selectively: once, few, many, or a class where the clone is expanded.

D: -
J: TRBJ2-7
V: TRBV6-2/TRBV6-3
size: -
CDR3: CASSRTYEQYF
DNA: TGTGCCAGCAGTCGGACCTACGAGCAGTACTTC

D: TRBD1
J: TRBJ1-2
V: TRBV4-1
size: -
CDR3: CASSQHQGQGDGYTF
DNA: TGCGCCAGCAGCCAGCACCAGGGACAGGGAGATGGCTACACCTTC

D: -
J: TRBJ1-5
V: TRBV6-1
size: -
CDR3: CASSEEGGGNQPQHF
DNA: TGTGCCAGCAGTGAAGAGGGCGGGGGCAATCAGCCCCAGCATTTT

D: -
J: TRBJ1-1
V: TRBV6-6
size: -
CDR3: CASSFHRRGAGEAFF
DNA: TGTGCCAGCAGCTTCCACCGCCGGGGGGCCGGTGAAGCTTTCTTT

D: -
J: TRBJ2-3
V: TRBV7-9
size: -
CDR3: CASSFSGLTDTQYF
DNA: TGTGCCAGCAGCTTTAGCGGCCTCACAGATACGCAGTATTTT

D: TRBD1
J: TRBJ1-1
V: TRBV11-2
size: once
CDR3: CASRRTGVEHTEAFF
DNA: TGTGCCAGCAGAAGAACAGGGGTGGAACACACTGAAGCTTTCTTT

D: TRBD2
J: TRBJ2-2
V: TRBV5-4
size: -
CDR3: CASSLAPGGGTTGELFF
DNA: TGTGCCAGCAGCTTGGCCCCTGGCGGGGGGACGACCGGGGAGCTGTTTTTT

D: -
J: TRBJ1-4
V: TRBV27
size: -
CDR3: CASRQGGVQRGELFF
DNA: TGTGCCAGCAGACAGGGAGGTGTTCAAAGGGGGGAACTGTTTTTT

D: TRBD1
J: TRBJ1-6
V: TRBV18
size: -
CDR3: CASSPTGGEGSPLHF
DNA: TGTGCCAGCTCCCCCACAGGGGGCGAGGGTTCACCCCTCCACTTT

D: TRBD2
J: TRBJ2-5
V: TRBV10-3
size: -
CDR3: CAISEAGAGTQYF
DNA: TGTGCCATCAGTGAAGCGGGGGCCGGGACCCAGTACTTC

D: TRBD1
J: TRBJ1-1
V: TRBV6-6
size: few
CDR3: CASSDEGRGTEAFF
DNA: TGTGCCAGCAGCGACGAGGGCAGGGGGACTGAAGCTTTCTTT

D: -
J: TRBJ1-5
V: TRBV7-9
size: -
CDR3: CASSVRADQPQHF
DNA: TGTGCCAGCAGCGTCAGGGCTGATCAGCCCCAGCATTTT

D: TRBD1
J: TRBJ2-5
V: TRBV2
size: few
CDR3: CASRSDRGSETQYF
DNA: TGTGCCAGCAGAAGCGACAGGGGATCGGAGACCCAGTACTTC

D: TRBD1
J: TRBJ1-2
V: TRBV11-2
size: -
CDR3: CASSFGQGVGYTF
DNA: TGTGCCAGCAGCTTCGGACAGGGAGTCGGCTACACCTTC

D: -
J: TRBJ1-4
V: TRBV7-9
size: -
CDR3: CASSLAGGDEKLFF
DNA: TGTGCCAGCAGCTTAGCGGGCGGCGATGAAAAACTGTTTTTT

D: -
J: TRBJ1-1
V: TRBV19
size: -
CDR3: CASSTPGHQNTEAFF
DNA: TGTGCCAGTAGTACTCCGGGACACCAGAACACTGAAGCTTTCTTT

D: -
J: TRBJ2-1
V: TRBV5-1
size: -
CDR3: CASSVDGNYNEQFF
DNA: TGCGCCAGCAGCGTGGATGGGAATTACAATGAGCAGTTCTTC

D: -
J: TRBJ2-7
V: TRBV5-8
size: -
CDR3: CASSLAARTYEQYF
DNA: TGTGCCAGCAGCTTGGCAGCCCGCACCTACGAGCAGTACTTC

D: -
J: TRBJ1-2
V: TRBV6-2/TRBV6-3
size: -
CDR3: CASSFLDGSYGYTF
DNA: TGTGCCAGCAGTTTCCTCGACGGTTCCTATGGCTACACCTTC

D: -
J: TRBJ1-2
V: TRBV19
size: -
CDR3: CASSIAPDNYGYTF
DNA: TGTGCCAGTAGTATAGCCCCAGATAACTATGGCTACACCTTC

D: -
J: TRBJ2-7
V: TRBV2
size: -
CDR3: CASSVTVSSYEQYF
DNA: TGTGCCAGCAGTGTAACAGTGAGCTCCTACGAGCAGTACTTC

D: -
J: TRBJ2-1
V: TRBV6-5
size: once
CDR3: CASSPLRRGEQFF
DNA: TGTGCCAGCAGTCCCCTGAGGCGAGGCGAGCAGTTCTTC

D: TRBD1
J: TRBJ1-2
V: TRBV5-4
size: -
CDR3: CASGTDTNYGYTF
DNA: TGTGCCAGTGGGACAGATACTAACTATGGCTACACCTTC